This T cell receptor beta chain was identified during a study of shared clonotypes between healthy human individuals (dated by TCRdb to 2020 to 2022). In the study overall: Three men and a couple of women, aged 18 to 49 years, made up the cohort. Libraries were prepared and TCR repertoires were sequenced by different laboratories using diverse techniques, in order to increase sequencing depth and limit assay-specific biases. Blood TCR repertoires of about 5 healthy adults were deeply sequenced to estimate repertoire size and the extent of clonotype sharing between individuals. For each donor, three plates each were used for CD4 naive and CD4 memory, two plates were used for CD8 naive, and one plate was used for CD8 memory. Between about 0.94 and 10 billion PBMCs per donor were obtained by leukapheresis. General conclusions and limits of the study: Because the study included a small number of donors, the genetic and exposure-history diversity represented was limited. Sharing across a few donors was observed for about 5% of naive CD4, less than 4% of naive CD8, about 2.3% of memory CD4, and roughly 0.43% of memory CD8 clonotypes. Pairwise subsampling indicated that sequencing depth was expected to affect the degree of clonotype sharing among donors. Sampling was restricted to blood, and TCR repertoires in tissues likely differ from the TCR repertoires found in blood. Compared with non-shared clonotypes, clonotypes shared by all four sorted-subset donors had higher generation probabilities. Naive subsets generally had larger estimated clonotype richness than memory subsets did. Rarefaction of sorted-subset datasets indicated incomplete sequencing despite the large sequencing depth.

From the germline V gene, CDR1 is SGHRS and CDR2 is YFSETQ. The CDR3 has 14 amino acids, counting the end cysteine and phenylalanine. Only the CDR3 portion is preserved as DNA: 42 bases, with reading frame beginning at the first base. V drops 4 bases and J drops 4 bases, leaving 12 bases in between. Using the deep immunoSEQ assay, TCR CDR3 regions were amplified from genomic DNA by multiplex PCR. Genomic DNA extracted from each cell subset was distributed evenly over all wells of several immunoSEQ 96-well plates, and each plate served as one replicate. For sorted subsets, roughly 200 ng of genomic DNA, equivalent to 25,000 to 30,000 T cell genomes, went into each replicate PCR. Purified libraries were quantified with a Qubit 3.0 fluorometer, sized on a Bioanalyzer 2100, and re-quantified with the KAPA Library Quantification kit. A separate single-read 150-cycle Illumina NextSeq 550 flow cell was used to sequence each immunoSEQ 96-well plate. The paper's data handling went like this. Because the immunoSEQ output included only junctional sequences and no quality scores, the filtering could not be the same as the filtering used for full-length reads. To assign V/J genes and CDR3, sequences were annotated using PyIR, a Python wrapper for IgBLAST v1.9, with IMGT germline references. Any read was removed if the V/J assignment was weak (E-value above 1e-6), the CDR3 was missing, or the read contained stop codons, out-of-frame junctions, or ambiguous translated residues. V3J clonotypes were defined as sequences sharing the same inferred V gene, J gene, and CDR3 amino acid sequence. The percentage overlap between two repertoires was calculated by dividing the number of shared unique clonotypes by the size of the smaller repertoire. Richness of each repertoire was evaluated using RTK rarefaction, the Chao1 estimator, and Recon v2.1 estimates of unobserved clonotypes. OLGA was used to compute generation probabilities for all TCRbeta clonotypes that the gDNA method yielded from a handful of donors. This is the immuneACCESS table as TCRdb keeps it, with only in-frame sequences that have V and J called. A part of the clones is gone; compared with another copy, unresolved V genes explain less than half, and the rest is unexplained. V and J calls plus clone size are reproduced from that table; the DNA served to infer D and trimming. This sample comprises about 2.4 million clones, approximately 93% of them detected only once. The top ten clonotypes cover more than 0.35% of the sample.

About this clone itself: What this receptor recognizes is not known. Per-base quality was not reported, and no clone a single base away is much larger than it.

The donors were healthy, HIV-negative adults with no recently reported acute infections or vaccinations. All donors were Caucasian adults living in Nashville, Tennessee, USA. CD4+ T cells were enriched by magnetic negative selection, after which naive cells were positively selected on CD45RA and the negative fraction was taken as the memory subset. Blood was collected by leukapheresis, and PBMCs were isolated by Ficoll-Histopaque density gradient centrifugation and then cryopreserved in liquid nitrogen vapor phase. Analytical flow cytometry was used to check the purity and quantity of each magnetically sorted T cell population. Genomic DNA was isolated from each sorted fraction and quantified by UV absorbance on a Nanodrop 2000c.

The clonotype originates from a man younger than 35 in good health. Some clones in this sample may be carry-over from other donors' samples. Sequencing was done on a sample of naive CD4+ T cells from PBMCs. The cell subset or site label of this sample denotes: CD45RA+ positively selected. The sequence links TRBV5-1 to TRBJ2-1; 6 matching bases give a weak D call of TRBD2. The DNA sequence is TGCGCCAGCAGCCCCGCCCGGGGGTACAATGAGCAGTTCTTC. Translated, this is CASSPARGYNEQFF.